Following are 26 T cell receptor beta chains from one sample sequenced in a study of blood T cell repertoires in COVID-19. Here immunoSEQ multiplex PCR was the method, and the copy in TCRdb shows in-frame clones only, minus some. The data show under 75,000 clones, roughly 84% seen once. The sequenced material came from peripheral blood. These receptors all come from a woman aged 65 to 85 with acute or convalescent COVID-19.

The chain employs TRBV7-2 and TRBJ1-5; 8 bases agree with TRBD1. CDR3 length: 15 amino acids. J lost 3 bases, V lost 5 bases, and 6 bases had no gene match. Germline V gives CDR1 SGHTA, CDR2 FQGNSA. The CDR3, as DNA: TGTGCCAGCAGCCTACAGGGGGTTGACAATCAGCCCCAGCATTTT. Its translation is CASSLQGVDNQPQHF.

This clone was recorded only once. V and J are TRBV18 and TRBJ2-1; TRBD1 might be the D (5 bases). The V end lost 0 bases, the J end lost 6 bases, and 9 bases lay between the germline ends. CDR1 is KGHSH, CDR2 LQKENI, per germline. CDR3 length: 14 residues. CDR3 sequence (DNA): TGTGCCAGCTCACCACCGAGCAGGGTCAATGAGCAGTTCTTC. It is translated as CASSPPSRVNEQFF.

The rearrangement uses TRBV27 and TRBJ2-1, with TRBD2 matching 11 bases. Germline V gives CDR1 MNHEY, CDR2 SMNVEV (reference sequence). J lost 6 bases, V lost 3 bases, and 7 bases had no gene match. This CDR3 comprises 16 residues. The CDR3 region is CASSFFSGGAGNEQFF. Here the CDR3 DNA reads TGTGCCAGCAGTTTCTTTAGCGGGGGGGCCGGCAATGAGCAGTTCTTC.

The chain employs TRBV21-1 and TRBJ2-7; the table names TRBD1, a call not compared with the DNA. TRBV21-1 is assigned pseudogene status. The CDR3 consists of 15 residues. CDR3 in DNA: TGTGCCAGCAATTACCGGGACAGGCCATCCTACGAGCAGTACTTC. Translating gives CASNYRDRPSYEQYF.

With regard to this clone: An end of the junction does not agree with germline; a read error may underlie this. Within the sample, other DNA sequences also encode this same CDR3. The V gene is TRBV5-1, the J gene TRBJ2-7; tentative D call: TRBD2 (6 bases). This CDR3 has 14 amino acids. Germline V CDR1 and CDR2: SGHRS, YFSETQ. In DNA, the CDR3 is TGTGCCAGCAGCTTGCAAACTAGCACTTACGAGCAGTACTTC. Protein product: CASSLQTSTYEQYF.

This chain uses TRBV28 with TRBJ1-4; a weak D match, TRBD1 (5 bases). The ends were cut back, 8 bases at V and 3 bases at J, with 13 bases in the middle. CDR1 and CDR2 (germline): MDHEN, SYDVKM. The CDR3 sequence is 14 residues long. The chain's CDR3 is CASRWGDPNEKLFF. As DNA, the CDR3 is TGTGCCAGCCGTTGGGGGGACCCTAATGAAAAACTGTTTTTT.

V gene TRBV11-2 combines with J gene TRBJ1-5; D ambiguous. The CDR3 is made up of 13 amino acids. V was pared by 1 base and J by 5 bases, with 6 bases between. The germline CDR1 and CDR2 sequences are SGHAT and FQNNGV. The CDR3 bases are TGTGCCAGCAGCTTAGGACGGGATCAGCCCCAGCATTTT. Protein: CASSLGRDQPQHF.

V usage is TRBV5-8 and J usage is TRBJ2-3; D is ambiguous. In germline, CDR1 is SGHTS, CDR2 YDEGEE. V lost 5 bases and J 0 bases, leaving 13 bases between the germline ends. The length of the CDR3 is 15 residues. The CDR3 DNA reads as TGTGCCAGCAGACCTTTCGATAGAAGCACAGATACGCAGTATTTT. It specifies CASRPFDRSTDTQYF.

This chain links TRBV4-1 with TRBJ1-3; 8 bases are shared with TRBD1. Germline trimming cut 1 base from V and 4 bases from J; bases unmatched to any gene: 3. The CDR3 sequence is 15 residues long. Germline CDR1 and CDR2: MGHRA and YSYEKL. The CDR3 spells CASSQGTGLGNTIYF. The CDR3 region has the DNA TGCGCCAGCAGCCAAGGGACAGGGTTGGGAAACACCATATATTTT.

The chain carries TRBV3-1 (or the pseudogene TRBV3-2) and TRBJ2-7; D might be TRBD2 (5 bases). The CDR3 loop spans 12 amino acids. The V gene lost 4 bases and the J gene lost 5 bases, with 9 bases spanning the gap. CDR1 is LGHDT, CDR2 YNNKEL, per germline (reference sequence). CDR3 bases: TGTGCCAGCAGCCTCCTCGGGGACGAGCAGTACTTC. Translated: CASSLLGDEQYF.

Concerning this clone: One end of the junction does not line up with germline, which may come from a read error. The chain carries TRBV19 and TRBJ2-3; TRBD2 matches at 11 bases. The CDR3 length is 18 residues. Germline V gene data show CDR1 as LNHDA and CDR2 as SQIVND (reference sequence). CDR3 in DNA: TGTGCCAGTAGAATAGGGGCACTAGCGGGGGACCTCACAGATACGCAGTATTTT. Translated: CASRIGALAGDLTDTQYF.

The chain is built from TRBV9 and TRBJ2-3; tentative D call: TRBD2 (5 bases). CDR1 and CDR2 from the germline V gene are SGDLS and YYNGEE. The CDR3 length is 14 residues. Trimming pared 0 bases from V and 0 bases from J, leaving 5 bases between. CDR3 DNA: TGTGCCAGCAGCGTAGCGGGGAGCACAGATACGCAGTATTTT. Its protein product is CASSVAGSTDTQYF.

The CDR3 reads CASSTRTSGDTDTQYF. In DNA, the CDR3 is TGTGCCAGCTCAACGAGGACTAGCGGGGACACAGATACGCAGTATTTT. The chain couples TRBV18 to TRBJ2-3, with 12 nucleotides matching TRBD2. The germline CDR1 and CDR2 sequences are KGHSH and LQKENI. Trimming removed 5 bases from V and 2 bases from J; junction bases left unmatched: 5. The CDR3 has 16 amino acids.

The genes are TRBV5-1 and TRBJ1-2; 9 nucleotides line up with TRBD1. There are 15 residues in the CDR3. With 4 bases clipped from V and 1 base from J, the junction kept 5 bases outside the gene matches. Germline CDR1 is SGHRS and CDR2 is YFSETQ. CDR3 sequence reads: CASSRGQGFNYGYTF. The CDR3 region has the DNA TGCGCCAGCAGCAGGGGACAGGGTTTTAACTATGGCTACACCTTC.

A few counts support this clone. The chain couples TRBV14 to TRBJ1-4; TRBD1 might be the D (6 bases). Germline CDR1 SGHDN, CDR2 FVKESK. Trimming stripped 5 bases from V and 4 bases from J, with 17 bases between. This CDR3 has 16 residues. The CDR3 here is CASSELTGRINEKLFF. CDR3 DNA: TGTGCCAGCAGCGAACTAACAGGGCGGATTAATGAAAAACTGTTTTTT.

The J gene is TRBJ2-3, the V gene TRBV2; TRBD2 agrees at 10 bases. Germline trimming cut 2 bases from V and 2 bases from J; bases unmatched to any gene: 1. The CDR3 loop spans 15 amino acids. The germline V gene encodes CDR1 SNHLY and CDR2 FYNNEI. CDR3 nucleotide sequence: TGTGCCAGCAGTGAAACTAGCGGGGTCACAGATACGCAGTATTTT. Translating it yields CASSETSGVTDTQYF.

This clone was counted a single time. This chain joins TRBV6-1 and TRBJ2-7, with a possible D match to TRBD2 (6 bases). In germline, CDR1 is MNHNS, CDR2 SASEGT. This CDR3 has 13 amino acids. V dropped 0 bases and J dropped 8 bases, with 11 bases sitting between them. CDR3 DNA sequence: TGTGCCAGCAGTGAAGCCGGCCGGACTAAGCAGTACTTC. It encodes CASSEAGRTKQYF.

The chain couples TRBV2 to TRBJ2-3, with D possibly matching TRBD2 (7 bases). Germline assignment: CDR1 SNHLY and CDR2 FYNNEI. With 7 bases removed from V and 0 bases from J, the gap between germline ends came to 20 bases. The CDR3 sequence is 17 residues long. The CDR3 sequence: CASTPARGGRSTDTQYF. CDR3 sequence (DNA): TGTGCCAGCACCCCCGCAAGGGGGGGCCGGAGCACAGATACGCAGTATTTT. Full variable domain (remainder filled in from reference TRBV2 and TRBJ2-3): EPEVTQTPSHQVTQMGQEVILRCVPISNHLYFYWYRQILGQKVEFLVSFYNNEISEKSEIFDDQFSVERPDGSNFTLKIRSTKLEDSAMYFCASTPARGGRSTDTQYFGPGTRLTVL.

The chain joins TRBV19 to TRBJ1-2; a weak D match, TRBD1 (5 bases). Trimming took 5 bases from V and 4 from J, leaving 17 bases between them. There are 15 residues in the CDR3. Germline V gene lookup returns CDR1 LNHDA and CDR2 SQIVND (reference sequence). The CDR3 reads CASSSETAFIYGYTF. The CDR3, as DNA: TGTGCCAGTAGTTCCGAGACAGCGTTTATCTATGGCTACACCTTC.

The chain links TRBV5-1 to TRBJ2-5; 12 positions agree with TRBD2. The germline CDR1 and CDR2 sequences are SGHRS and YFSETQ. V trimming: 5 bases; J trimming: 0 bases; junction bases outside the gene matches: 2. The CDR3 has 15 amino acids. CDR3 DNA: TGCGCCAGCAGGACTAGCGGGGGCTACCAAGAGACCCAGTACTTC. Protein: CASRTSGGYQETQYF.

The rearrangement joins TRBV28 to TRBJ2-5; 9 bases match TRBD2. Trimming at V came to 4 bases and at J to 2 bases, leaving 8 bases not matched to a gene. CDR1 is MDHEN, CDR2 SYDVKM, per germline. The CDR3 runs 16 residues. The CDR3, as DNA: TGTGCCAGCAGTTCTATGGGACTAGCACTACAAGAGACCCAGTACTTC. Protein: CASSSMGLALQETQYF.

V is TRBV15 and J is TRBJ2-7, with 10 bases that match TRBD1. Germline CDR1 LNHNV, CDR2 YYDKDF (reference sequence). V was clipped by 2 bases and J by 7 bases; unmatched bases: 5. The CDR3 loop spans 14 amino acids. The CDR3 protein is CATSRTTGGIEQYF. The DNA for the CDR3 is TGTGCCACCAGCAGAACGACAGGGGGCATTGAGCAGTACTTC.

The CDR3 nucleotides read TGCAGTGCCACGCTAGCTGGCGAGCAGTACTTC. Its protein product is CSATLAGEQYF. The chain employs TRBV20-1 and TRBJ2-7; TRBD2 might be the D (5 bases). The CDR3 covers 11 residues. The V gene lost 6 bases and the J gene lost 6 bases, with 12 bases spanning the gap. Per germline, CDR1 DFQATT and CDR2 SNEGSKA (reference sequence).

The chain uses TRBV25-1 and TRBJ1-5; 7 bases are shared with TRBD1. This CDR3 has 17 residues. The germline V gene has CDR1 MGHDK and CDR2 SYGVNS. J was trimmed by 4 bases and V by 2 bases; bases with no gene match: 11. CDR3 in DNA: TGTGCCAGCAGTGAAGGAGGGGGCCGAGATCCTAATCAGCCCCAGCATTTT. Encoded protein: CASSEGGGRDPNQPQHF.

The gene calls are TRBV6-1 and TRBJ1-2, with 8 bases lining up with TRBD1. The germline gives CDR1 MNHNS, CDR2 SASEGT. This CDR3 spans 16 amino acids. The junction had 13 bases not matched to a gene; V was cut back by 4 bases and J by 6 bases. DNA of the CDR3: TGTGCCAGCAGTGCGGGGGACAGGACAAAAGCGGATGGCTACACCTTC. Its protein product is CASSAGDRTKADGYTF.

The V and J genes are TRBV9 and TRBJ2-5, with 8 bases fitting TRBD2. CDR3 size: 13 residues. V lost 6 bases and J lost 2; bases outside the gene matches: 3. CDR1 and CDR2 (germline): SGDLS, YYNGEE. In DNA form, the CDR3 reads TGTGCCAGCAACCGGGGGGGGCAAGAGACCCAGTACTTC. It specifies CASNRGGQETQYF.